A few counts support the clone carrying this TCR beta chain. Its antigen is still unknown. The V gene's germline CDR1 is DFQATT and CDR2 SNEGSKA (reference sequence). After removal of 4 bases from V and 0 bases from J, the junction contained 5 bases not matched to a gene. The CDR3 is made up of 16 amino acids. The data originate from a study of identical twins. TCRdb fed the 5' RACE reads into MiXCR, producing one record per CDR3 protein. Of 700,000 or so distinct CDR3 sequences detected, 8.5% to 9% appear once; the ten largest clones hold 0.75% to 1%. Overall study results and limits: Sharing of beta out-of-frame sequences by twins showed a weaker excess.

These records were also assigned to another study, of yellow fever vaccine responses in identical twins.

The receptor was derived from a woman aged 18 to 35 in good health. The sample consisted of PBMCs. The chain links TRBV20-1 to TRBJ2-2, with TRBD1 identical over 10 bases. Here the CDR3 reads CSAKTGTGANTGELFF. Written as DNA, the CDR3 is TGCAGTGCTAAGACCGGGACAGGGGCGAACACCGGGGAGCTGTTTTTT.